This paragraph reports one T cell receptor beta chain. The antigen is not known. RNA transcripts gave rise to amplified TCR beta CDR3 regions. HTBI primers drove first-round RT-PCR of the TCR CDR3. TCRdb redid the calling of the multiplex PCR reads with MiXCR, one entry per CDR3 protein. The table shows fewer than 750,000 distinct CDR3 sequences, with around 42% occurring only once. The sample belongs to a study of T cells in Graves' hyperthyroidism and ophthalmopathy. The CDR3 loop spans 15 amino acids. V lost 10 bases and J lost 14, with 32 bases in between. Per germline, CDR1 SNHLY and CDR2 FYNNEI. Patients showing uncontrolled infection, other autoimmune disease, pregnancy or lactation were ineligible. Study findings and constraints: Ophthalmopathy and stable hyperthyroidism were separated by a 13 V-J model. Blood also carried most thyroid clonotypes expanded above 0.001.

Sequenced material: peripheral blood or thyroid tissue (not recorded which). This receptor was taken from a woman aged 18-30 years with Graves' hyperthyroidism. This sequence joins TRBV2 and TRBJ1-1; D is uncertain. The CDR3 nucleotides are TGTGCCACCCAGCCGTCCCGTAGTTCGCGCAATGGGCAGTTCTTT. It is translated as CATQPSRSSRNGQFF.